A selection of T cell receptor beta chains follows, all from one sample in a study of control samples from healthy donors and cancer patients. Produced via immunoSEQ multiplex PCR; TCRdb's table is partial and in-frame only. The table includes more than 140,000 clones, 75% to 95% detected once. Sequences were obtained from blood. Source of these receptors: a man aged 18-30 years in good health. The CDR3 runs from the conserved cysteine through the conserved F or W. Each record gives: D gene, J gene, clone size, V gene, CDR3 protein, CDR3 DNA. The D gene is left open where the match is weak. Expanded clones are given a class, and other clones once, few, many or no size at all.

TRBD2	TRBJ2-1	-	TRBV6-6	CASSYSGLAGGNEQFF	TGTGCCAGCAGTTACTCAGGACTAGCGGGGGGAAATGAGCAGTTCTTC
-	TRBJ1-2	-	TRBV20-1	CSASVGWGDGYTF	TGCAGTGCTAGTGTAGGGTGGGGTGATGGCTACACCTTC
-	TRBJ1-2	once	TRBV19	CASSLQGQSYGYTF	TGTGCCAGTAGTCTACAGGGACAATCCTATGGCTACACCTTC
-	TRBJ2-2	-	TRBV28	CASSPPQVNGELFF	TGTGCCAGCAGTCCCCCGCAGGTTAACGGGGAGCTGTTTTTT
-	TRBJ1-6	-	TRBV27	CASKPGSSYNSPLHF	TGTGCCAGCAAACCGGGTAGCTCCTATAATTCACCCCTCCACTTT
-	TRBJ2-7	-	TRBV7-9	CASSLPGSYEQYF	TGTGCCAGCAGCTTACCTGGCTCCTACGAGCAGTACTTC
-	TRBJ1-3	-	TRBV9	CASSVGQSSGNTIYF	TGTGCCAGCAGCGTAGGACAATCCTCAGGAAACACCATATATTTT
-	TRBJ2-7	-	TRBV18	CASSPPGSGRNEQYF	TGTGCCAGCTCACCACCCGGTTCAGGGCGGAACGAGCAGTACTTC
-	TRBJ2-1	-	TRBV9	CASSVGSGYNEQFF	TGTGCCAGCAGCGTAGGTAGCGGCTACAATGAGCAGTTCTTC
TRBD2	TRBJ2-1	-	TRBV10-3	CATCTSGDNEQFF	TGTGCCACCTGCACTAGCGGAGACAATGAGCAGTTCTTC
TRBD1	TRBJ2-3	-	TRBV5-5	CASSLFSGQGLGDTQYF	TGTGCCAGCAGCTTGTTTTCGGGACAGGGGCTGGGAGATACGCAGTATTTT
-	TRBJ1-5	-	TRBV11-2	CASRREQPRQPQHF	TGTGCCAGCAGAAGAGAACAGCCAAGGCAGCCCCAGCATTTT
-	TRBJ2-3	-	TRBV2	CASSEVASTDTQYF	TGTGCCAGCAGTGAGGTAGCGAGCACAGATACGCAGTATTTT
-	TRBJ1-5	-	TRBV30	CAWSVRGTYNQPQHF	TGTGCCTGGAGTGTGCGGGGAACCTACAATCAGCCCCAGCATTTT
TRBD2	TRBJ2-1	few	TRBV6-5	CASSYKRDTYNEQFF	TGTGCCAGCAGTTACAAGCGGGATACCTACAATGAGCAGTTCTTC
TRBD1	TRBJ2-7	-	TRBV24-1	CATGGTGGSCEQYF	TGTGCCACCGGGGGCACAGGGGGTAGCTGCGAGCAGTACTTC
-	TRBJ1-4	-	TRBV5-6	CASTSTGQREKLFF	TGTGCCAGCACCTCTACGGGACAAAGGGAAAAACTGTTTTTT
-	TRBJ2-3	-	TRBV2	CASSEEGTSTDTQYF	TGTGCCAGCAGTGAAGAGGGAACTAGCACAGATACGCAGTATTTT
-	TRBJ1-5	few	TRBV27	CASSSRRGYLSNQPQHF	TGTGCCAGCAGCTCCCGTCGGGGCTACCTGAGCAATCAGCCCCAGCATTTT
TRBD2	TRBJ2-3	-	TRBV7-6	CASSPRTSGGARDTQYF	TGTGCCAGCAGCCCGCGGACTAGCGGGGGGGCCAGGGATACGCAGTATTTT
-	TRBJ2-7	-	TRBV5-6	CASSDSYEQYF	TGTGCCAGCAGCGACTCCTACGAGCAGTACTTC
-	TRBJ1-5	-	TRBV19	CASSKAGNSNQPQHF	TGTGCCAGTAGTAAGGCAGGAAATAGCAATCAGCCCCAGCATTTT
TRBD1	TRBJ1-2	-	TRBV6-5	CASSQRQGAYGYTF	TGTGCCAGCAGCCAACGACAGGGTGCCTATGGCTACACCTTC
TRBD1	TRBJ2-5	-	TRBV14	CASSQDMGRGHETQYF	TGTGCCAGCAGCCAAGATATGGGCAGGGGGCACGAGACCCAGTACTTC
TRBD2	TRBJ2-2	-	TRBV10-3	CAITSRTSGGESNTGELFF	TGTGCCATCACCTCCCGGACTAGCGGGGGGGAGTCGAACACCGGGGAGCTGTTTTTT
-	TRBJ2-3	-	TRBV7-2	CASTVGGATDTQYF	TGTGCCAGCACCGTAGGAGGGGCCACAGATACGCAGTATTTT
-	TRBJ1-1	-	TRBV7-9	CASTTRGVHEAFF	TGTGCCAGCACCACGAGGGGAGTCCATGAAGCTTTCTTT
TRBD1	TRBJ2-7	-	TRBV5-5	CASSFLAGGTYEQYF	TGTGCCAGCAGCTTTCTGGCAGGGGGTACCTACGAGCAGTACTTC
-	TRBJ1-2	-	TRBV19	CASSMGQAANYGYTF	TGTGCCAGTAGTATGGGGCAGGCAGCTAACTATGGCTACACCTTC
-	TRBJ1-1	-	TRBV5-1	CASSFGAGAGLNTEAFF	TGCGCCAGCAGCTTCGGGGCAGGTGCGGGGCTGAACACTGAAGCTTTCTTT
-	TRBJ2-7	few	TRBV27	CASSLATGFSYEQYF	TGTGCCAGCAGTTTAGCCACAGGTTTCTCCTACGAGCAGTACTTC
TRBD1	TRBJ1-2	-	TRBV19	CASRQGAYGYTF	TGTGCCAGTCGACAGGGGGCCTATGGCTACACCTTC
TRBD1	TRBJ2-7	-	TRBV28	CASTRDRVPYEQYF	TGTGCCAGCACTCGGGACAGGGTGCCCTACGAGCAGTACTTC
-	TRBJ1-4	-	TRBV15	CATSRDPRGGFATNEKLFF	TGTGCCACCAGCAGAGATCCCCGGGGGGGTTTCGCAACTAATGAAAAACTGTTTTTT
-	TRBJ1-1	-	TRBV20-1	CSASRGIDTEAFF	TGCAGTGCTAGTCGGGGGATCGACACTGAAGCTTTCTTT
-	TRBJ2-5	-	TRBV2	CASSESEKGPRETQYF	TGTGCCAGCAGTGAAAGTGAGAAAGGACCTCGAGAGACCCAGTACTTC
-	TRBJ1-1	few	TRBV19	CASSQHRRNTEAFF	TGTGCCAGTAGTCAGCACAGGAGGAACACTGAAGCTTTCTTT
TRBD2	TRBJ2-1	-	TRBV29-1	CSVWTSGGNEQFF	TGCAGCGTGTGGACTAGCGGAGGAAATGAGCAGTTCTTC
-	TRBJ1-4	-	TRBV4-3	CASSTISGEKLFF	TGCGCCAGCAGCACTATAAGCGGAGAAAAACTGTTTTTT
-	TRBJ2-3	-	TRBV4-3	CASSQGAADTQYF	TGCGCCAGCAGCCAAGGAGCGGCAGATACGCAGTATTTT
-	TRBJ2-1	-	TRBV6-5	CASSNNAGYNEQFF	TGTGCCAGCAGTAACAACGCAGGTTACAATGAGCAGTTCTTC
-	TRBJ2-2	-	TRBV6-2/TRBV6-3	CASSRHASGAGELFF	TGTGCCAGCAGTCGCCACGCCTCGGGGGCCGGGGAGCTGTTTTTT
TRBD2	TRBJ2-5	once	TRBV11-3	CASSLGLAEQETQYF	TGTGCCAGCAGCTTAGGTCTAGCGGAGCAAGAGACCCAGTACTTC
-	TRBJ1-3	once	TRBV2	CAVPSSGNTIYF	TGTGCCGTACCGAGCTCTGGAAACACCATATATTTT
-	TRBJ1-3	-	TRBV2	CASSEPRDSGNTIYF	TGTGCCAGCAGTGAACCGCGGGACTCTGGAAACACCATATATTTT
-	TRBJ1-1	-	TRBV7-9	CASSLGSTEAFF	TGTGCCAGCAGCTTAGGGAGCACTGAAGCTTTCTTT
-	TRBJ2-6	once	TRBV24-1	CATSGSGAGANVLTF	TGTGCCACCAGTGGATCGGGGGCTGGGGCCAACGTCCTGACTTTC
-	TRBJ1-2	-	TRBV24-1	CATSGPQSSGYTF	TGTGCCACCAGTGGTCCACAGTCGAGTGGCTACACCTTC
-	TRBJ1-2	-	TRBV6-1	CASSEGHGYTNYGYTF	TGTGCCAGCAGTGAAGGTCACGGATATACTAACTATGGCTACACCTTC
-	TRBJ1-2	-	TRBV9	CASSTEDSPNYGYTF	TGTGCCAGCAGCACCGAGGACAGCCCCAACTATGGCTACACCTTC
TRBD2	TRBJ2-3	-	TRBV30	CAWGGRHTQYF	TGTGCCTGGGGCGGGAGGCATACGCAGTATTTT
TRBD1	TRBJ2-5	-	TRBV12-3/TRBV12-4	CASRGTGETQYF	TGTGCCAGCAGGGGGACAGGGGAGACCCAGTACTTC
-	TRBJ1-4	-	TRBV7-8	CASSLRDGGLNEKLFF	TGTGCCAGCAGCTTACGCGACGGGGGGCTGAATGAAAAACTGTTTTTT
TRBD1	TRBJ1-3	-	TRBV9	CASSAPIGQGNTIYF	TGTGCCAGCAGCGCCCCGATTGGACAGGGCAACACCATATATTTT
-	TRBJ2-5	-	TRBV6-5	CASSYRGYQETQYF	TGTGCCAGCAGTTACAGGGGGTACCAAGAGACCCAGTACTTC
-	TRBJ1-2	-	TRBV7-9	CASSPGSGYTF	TGTGCCAGCAGCCCAGGGAGTGGCTACACCTTC
TRBD1	TRBJ1-2	-	TRBV9	CASSSTGGEGPTNYGYTF	TGTGCCAGCAGCTCCACAGGGGGCGAAGGCCCAACTAACTATGGCTACACCTTC